These 28 T cell receptor beta chains originate from one sample sequenced in a study of graft-versus-host responses after intestinal transplantation. The repertoire was sequenced with immunoSEQ multiplex PCR; TCRdb's copy has only in-frame clones and lacks some. The sample lists some 120,000 clones; over 75% were seen once. These receptors' targets are unknown. The sample here was unstimulated CD4+ T cells sorted from spleen or lymph node cells, taken before intestinal transplant. The receptors originated from a human donor who received an intestinal transplant.

This chain connects TRBV19 to TRBJ2-6; D might be TRBD1 (5 bases). CDR1 LNHDA and CDR2 SQIVND come from the germline V gene (reference sequence). The CDR3 runs to 15 residues. Trimming stripped 1 base from V and 2 bases from J, with 6 bases between. CDR3 DNA: TGTGCCAGTAGTATAGGCAGGGCTGGGGCCAACGTCCTGACTTTC. Its translation: CASSIGRAGANVLTF.

This chain connects TRBV5-1 to TRBJ1-1, with a tentative D call TRBD1 (5 bases). The germline V gene has CDR1 SGHRS and CDR2 YFSETQ. The CDR3 consists of 15 residues. The V end was cut by 4 bases, the J end by 1 base, with 14 bases between. The chain's CDR3 is CASSLGGEGNTEAFF. In DNA form, the CDR3 reads TGCGCCAGCAGCCTGGGAGGGGAGGGGAACACTGAAGCTTTCTTT.

The gene calls are TRBV30 and TRBJ1-3; D unclear. Trimming removed 0 bases at V and 4 bases at J, with 4 bases between. The CDR3 length is 12 residues. The V gene's germline CDR1 is GTSNPN and CDR2 SVGIG (reference sequence). The DNA for the CDR3 is TGTGCCTGGAGTGTACTAGGAAACACCATATATTTT. It encodes CAWSVLGNTIYF.

The chain employs TRBV6-5 and TRBJ2-2; 8 nucleotides align to TRBD2. Germline V gene data show CDR1 as MNHEY and CDR2 as SVGAGI. The CDR3 is made up of 15 amino acids. The V gene end was trimmed by 8 bases and the J gene end by 5 bases; junction bases not matched to a gene: 10. CDR3 region: CASGLTGGPTGELFF. Here the CDR3 DNA reads TGTGCCAGCGGCCTAACGGGAGGGCCAACCGGGGAGCTGTTTTTT.

The V and J genes are TRBV15 and TRBJ2-1, with 10 bases lining up with TRBD2. The CDR3 runs to 16 residues. V was clipped by 5 bases and J by 0 bases; unmatched bases: 4. Germline V gene sequence: CDR1 LNHNV, CDR2 YYDKDF (reference sequence). The CDR3 nucleotides are TGTGCCACCAGCGAGGGACTAGCGAGCTCCTACAATGAGCAGTTCTTC. Protein sequence: CATSEGLASSYNEQFF.

The chain couples TRBV27 to TRBJ2-7; TRBD2 might be the D (5 bases). This CDR3 has 14 amino acids. Trimming pared 5 bases from V and 1 base from J, leaving 12 bases between. The germline CDR1 and CDR2 sequences are MNHEY and SMNVEV (reference sequence). DNA for the CDR3: TGTGCCAGCAGTGCCTGGACTGGTTCCTACGAGCAGTACTTC. It codes for CASSAWTGSYEQYF.

V and J are TRBV6-5 and TRBJ1-1, with 9 bases identical to TRBD1. The CDR3 sequence is 14 residues long. Germline values: CDR1 MNHEY, CDR2 SVGAGI. With V trimmed by 8 bases and J by 5 bases, 9 bases remained unmatched. The CDR3 nucleotides read TGTGCCAGCTCTAGGGACAGGGTGGTTACTGAAGCTTTCTTT. It is translated as CASSRDRVVTEAFF.

This chain uses TRBV7-6 with TRBJ1-3, with a possible D match to TRBD1 (5 bases). The CDR3 length is 15 residues. V was trimmed by 6 bases and J by 0 bases, leaving 12 bases between them. Germline CDR1 SGHVS, CDR2 FNYEAQ. In DNA, the CDR3 is TGTGCCAGCAGTCGACAGCTCCACTCTGGAAACACCATATATTTT. Protein product: CASSRQLHSGNTIYF.

The chain combines TRBV27 with TRBJ2-5; tentatively, D is TRBD2 (6 bases). This CDR3 has 13 residues. Trimming took off 5 bases at V and 6 bases at J, with 13 bases between the two ends. Germline V gives CDR1 MNHEY, CDR2 SMNVEV (reference sequence). The CDR3 protein is CASSAGGTKTQYF. CDR3 in DNA: TGTGCCAGCAGTGCGGGCGGGACGAAGACCCAGTACTTC.

This chain connects TRBV6-6 to TRBJ1-2, with 8 bases identical to TRBD1. The trim removed 1 base at V and 3 bases at J, leaving 7 bases unmatched. CDR3 length equals 16 residues. In germline, CDR1 is MNHNY, CDR2 SVGAGI (reference sequence). Here the CDR3 reads CASSYLDRGVDYGYTF. CDR3 nucleotide sequence: TGTGCCAGCAGTTACTTAGACAGGGGAGTTGACTATGGCTACACCTTC.

The chain has TRBV9 and TRBJ1-1; 8 nucleotides agree with TRBD1. This CDR3 has 15 amino acids. Germline values: CDR1 SGDLS, CDR2 YYNGEE. V lost 3 bases and J lost 5; bases outside the gene matches: 9. The CDR3 loop reads CASSAGLTGVTEAFF. DNA of the CDR3: TGTGCCAGCAGCGCAGGCCTGACAGGGGTGACTGAAGCTTTCTTT. Full variable domain (rest looked up from reference TRBV9 and TRBJ1-1): DSGVTQTPKHLITATGQRVTLRCSPRSGDLSVYWYQQSLDQGLQFLIQYYNGEERAKGNILERFSAQQFPDLHSELNLSSLELGDSALYFCASSAGLTGVTEAFFGQGTRLTVV.

For the CDR3, the DNA is TGTGCCAGCAGTGAAGGGGCCCGACTAGCGGGGGGGCCTAACACCGGGGAGCTGTTTTTT. Its protein is CASSEGARLAGGPNTGELFF. V is TRBV2 and J is TRBJ2-2; 14 bases match TRBD2. After removal of 1 base from V and 2 bases from J, the junction contained 9 bases not matched to a gene. CDR1 SNHLY and CDR2 FYNNEI come from the germline V gene. The CDR3 is 20 residues long.

The genes are TRBV11-2 and TRBJ1-1, with no clear D. V was shortened by 6 bases and J by 0 bases, with 8 bases between the two germline ends. Germline V gene data show CDR1 as SGHAT and CDR2 as FQNNGV. This CDR3 has 13 amino acids. CDR3 nucleotide sequence: TGTGCCAGCAGTACCGGGGTGAACACTGAAGCTTTCTTT. Amino acid sequence: CASSTGVNTEAFF.

Comments on this clone: Other DNA sequences in this sample translate to the same CDR3. This rearrangement joins TRBV2 to TRBJ2-1; 9 bases align to TRBD2. With 5 bases clipped from V and 8 bases from J, the junction kept 19 bases outside the gene matches. This CDR3 comprises 18 residues. In germline, CDR1 is SNHLY, CDR2 FYNNEI. The CDR3: CASSLNGLAGVPPHEQFF. In nucleotides, the CDR3 is TGTGCCAGCAGTCTCAACGGGTTAGCGGGAGTCCCCCCCCATGAGCAGTTCTTC.

V usage is TRBV28 and J usage is TRBJ2-7; D is possibly TRBD1 (5 bases). Germline V gives CDR1 MDHEN, CDR2 SYDVKM. V was clipped by 8 bases and J by 3 bases, with 14 bases between them. This CDR3 is built from 13 residues. This CDR3 reads CASLARVGYEQYF. CDR3 DNA: TGTGCCAGCCTGGCCAGGGTCGGCTACGAGCAGTACTTC.

The chain employs TRBV2 and TRBJ1-6, with D unresolved. Germline V gene lookup returns CDR1 SNHLY and CDR2 FYNNEI. The CDR3 has 12 residues. The CDR3 DNA follows: TGTGCTAGCCGGGTCATTGGTTCACCCCTCCACTTT. As protein: CASRVIGSPLHF.

The V gene is TRBV4-1, the J gene TRBJ2-3, with D perhaps TRBD2 (7 bases). The germline V gene has CDR1 MGHRA and CDR2 YSYEKL. The CDR3 sequence is 15 residues long. The V end was cut by 0 bases, the J end by 4 bases, with 11 bases between. CDR3 amino acids: CASSQDRGAPDTQYF. The DNA of the CDR3 is TGCGCCAGCAGCCAAGATCGGGGGGCCCCAGATACGCAGTATTTT.

The V call is TRBV5-8, the J call TRBJ1-4, with 9 bases aligning to TRBD1. This CDR3 is built from 15 residues. From germline, CDR1 is SGHTS and CDR2 YDEGEE. V gave up 2 bases and J gave up 7 bases; unmatched junction bases: 6. CDR3 nucleotide sequence: TGTGCCAGCAGCTTAGGACAGGGGATCAGTGAAAAACTGTTTTTT. It codes for CASSLGQGISEKLFF.

The DNA of the CDR3 is TGCGCCAGCAGCTCGTCCGGCCTGACCTTAGGCGGGGGCTACACCTTC. It codes for CASSSSGLTLGGGYTF. The chain links TRBV5-1 to TRBJ1-2; D uncertain. This CDR3 is built from 16 residues. The V end was cut by 3 bases, the J end by 8 bases, with 23 bases between. Germline V CDR1 and CDR2: SGHRS, YFSETQ. Drawing the rest from reference TRBV5-1 and TRBJ1-2, the complete variable domain is KAGVTQTPRYLIKTRGQQVTLSCSPISGHRSVSWYQQTPGQGLQFLFEYFSETQRNKGNFPGRFSGRQFSNSRSEMNVSTLELGDSALYLCASSSSGLTLGGGYTFGSGTRLTVV.

The rearrangement uses TRBV25-1 and TRBJ1-2; the D gene is possibly TRBD1 (5 bases). Germline-derived CDR1 and CDR2 are MGHDK and SYGVNS. The CDR3 covers 13 residues. Trimming removed 2 bases at V and 3 bases at J, with 7 bases between. The CDR3 nucleotides read TGTGCCAGCAGTGAAGGGGGGGACTATGGCTACACCTTC. Translating gives CASSEGGDYGYTF.

J is TRBJ2-5 and V is TRBV5-1, with D unresolved. CDR3 length equals 13 residues. The germline V and J ends were trimmed by 1 base and 3 bases, with 7 bases remaining between them. CDR1 and CDR2 (germline): SGHRS, YFSETQ. The CDR3 nucleotides read TGCGCCAGCAGCTTGATGCTAGAAGAGACCCAGTACTTC. Protein: CASSLMLEETQYF. Combining the CDR3 with reference TRBV5-1 and TRBJ2-5 gives the whole variable domain KAGVTQTPRYLIKTRGQQVTLSCSPISGHRSVSWYQQTPGQGLQFLFEYFSETQRNKGNFPGRFSGRQFSNSRSEMNVSTLELGDSALYLCASSLMLEETQYFGPGTRLLVL.

This sequence joins TRBV11-2 and TRBJ2-5; D is possibly TRBD1 (6 bases). Trimming pared 1 base from V and 8 bases from J, leaving 11 bases between. CDR3 length equals 13 residues. Looked up from germline, CDR1 is SGHAT and CDR2 is FQNNGV. The CDR3 bases are TGTGCCAGCAGCTTAGTCCAGGGGCTCACCCAGTACTTC. This encodes CASSLVQGLTQYF.

The chain combines TRBV25-1 with TRBJ2-3; D remains unclear. The CDR3 length is 12 residues. Germline CDR1 is MGHDK and CDR2 is SYGVNS. V lost 5 bases, J lost 0 bases, and 3 bases lay in between. CDR3 residues: CASSPSTDTQYF. DNA for the CDR3: TGTGCCAGCAGTCCAAGCACAGATACGCAGTATTTT.

V usage is TRBV18 and J usage is TRBJ2-1; TRBD2 matches 11 bases. CDR3 length: 17 residues. V lost 5 bases, J lost 4 bases, and 10 bases stayed unmatched. Germline V gene data show CDR1 as KGHSH and CDR2 as LQKENI. CDR3 sequence: CASSNIAGGPQYNEQFF. CDR3 bases: TGTGCCAGCTCAAATATAGCGGGAGGGCCCCAATACAATGAGCAGTTCTTC.

The rearrangement uses TRBV10-2 and TRBJ2-1; D might be TRBD1 (6 bases). V was pared by 3 bases and J by 2 bases, with 14 bases between. From germline, CDR1 is WSHSY and CDR2 SAAADI. The CDR3 contains 16 residues. DNA of the CDR3: TGCGCCAGCAGTGAATTTGGGGCAGGGGCCTACAATGAGCAGTTCTTC. Protein: CASSEFGAGAYNEQFF.

The gene calls are TRBV10-1 and TRBJ2-1, with D tentatively TRBD1 (6 bases). The CDR3 runs 14 residues. Trimming stripped 4 bases from V and 9 bases from J, with 16 bases between. CDR1 is WNHNN, CDR2 SYGVQD, per germline (reference sequence). The CDR3 here is CASSALQGRSEQFF. Written as DNA, the CDR3 is TGCGCCAGCAGTGCCCTACAGGGACGGAGTGAGCAGTTCTTC.

Of note for this clone: Other nucleotide sequences from this sample produce the same CDR3. The chain has TRBV20-1 and TRBJ2-7; possible D gene TRBD2, 5 bases. Per the germline V gene, CDR1 is DFQATT and CDR2 is SNEGSKA (reference sequence). Between the trimmed V and J ends, which lost 3 bases and 4 bases, there was a span of 7 bases. CDR3 size: 11 residues. The chain's CDR3 is CSASGNYEQYF. CDR3 DNA: TGCAGTGCTAGCGGGAATTACGAGCAGTACTTC.

The rearrangement links TRBV5-4 to TRBJ2-7; 10 bases are a match to TRBD1. The ends lost 5 bases at V and 1 base at J; junction bases unmatched: 6. The germline CDR1 and CDR2 sequences are SGHNT and YYREEE (reference sequence). The CDR3 spans 15 residues. The CDR3 region has the DNA TGTGCCAGCAGACAAGACAGGGGGCCATCCTACGAGCAGTACTTC. It specifies CASRQDRGPSYEQYF. Full variable domain (remainder filled in from reference TRBV5-4 and TRBJ2-7): ETGVTQSPTHLIKTRGQQVTLRCSSQSGHNTVSWYQQALGQGPQFIFQYYREEENGRGNFPPRFSGLQFPNYSSELNVNALELDDSALYLCASRQDRGPSYEQYFGPGTRLTVT.